Listed below are T cell receptor beta chains from one sample, sequenced in a study of cytomegalovirus exposure and HLA in healthy donors. The assay was immunoSEQ multiplex PCR, and TCRdb's table has in-frame clones only and misses some. The sample contains 90,000 to 150,000 clones, roughly four fifths of which appear only once. Sequencing input: PBMCs. All receptors come from a man between 50 and 59 years old in good health and CMV-seropositive. Both conserved end residues are part of each CDR3. The order of the fields is CDR3 DNA, CDR3 protein, V gene, CDR3 length, D gene, J gene. The D gene is left open where the match is weak.

TGCGCCAGCAATCCGACAGACTCCTACGAGCAGTACTTC CASNPTDSYEQYF TRBV23-1 13 NA TRBJ2-7
TGCAGCGTTTCCGGGGGTGGGGGGAACACTGAAGCTTTCTTT CSVSGGGGNTEAFF TRBV29-1 14 NA TRBJ1-1
TGTGCCAGTAGTATAGTCACAGGTTGGGACTATGGCTACACCTTC CASSIVTGWDYGYTF TRBV19 15 NA TRBJ1-2
TGTGCCAGCAGCGGACTACAAGAGACCCAGTACTTC CASSGLQETQYF TRBV9 12 NA TRBJ2-5
TGCAGCGTCACTCTAGGAGCAGATACGCAGTATTTT CSVTLGADTQYF TRBV29-1 12 NA TRBJ2-3
TGTGCCAGCAGCTTAGGGGGGCGGCGGGGGGAGCAGTACTTC CASSLGGRRGEQYF TRBV7-2 14 NA TRBJ2-7
TGTGCCAGCAGCGTAGGAGGCAGGGAAAAAAACACCATATATTTT CASSVGGREKNTIYF TRBV9 15 NA TRBJ1-3
TGTGCCACTCGGCGGGGGGGGAATAATTCACCCCTCCACTTT CATRRGGNNSPLHF TRBV6-5 14 NA TRBJ1-6
TGTGCCAGTAGTATTAACAGGGACGACGAGCAGTACTTC CASSINRDDEQYF TRBV19 13 NA TRBJ2-7
TGCGCCAGCAGCTTGGAGCTGAGCACAGATACGCAGTATTTT CASSLELSTDTQYF TRBV5-1 14 NA TRBJ2-3
TGTGCCAGCAGGCCACGCGGGGGGGGCTATGGCTACACCTTC CASRPRGGGYGYTF TRBV6-5 14 NA TRBJ1-2
TGTGCCAGCTCCCCCCGGGTTGGCAATCAGCCCCAGCATTTT CASSPRVGNQPQHF TRBV28 14 NA TRBJ1-5
TGTGCCAGCACCGACAGGGCCCTCGGGAAGACCCAGTACTTC CASTDRALGKTQYF TRBV7-8 14 TRBD1 TRBJ2-5
TGTGCCAGCAGCCGCCAGGGGGCGGTGGGTGAAAAACTGTTTTTT CASSRQGAVGEKLFF TRBV7-9 15 TRBD1 TRBJ1-4
TGCAGCGCTCTAGCGGGGGCCGCCAATGAGCAGTTCTTC CSALAGAANEQFF TRBV29-1 13 TRBD2 TRBJ2-1